Listed here are 15 T cell receptor beta chains from one sample, sequenced in a study of T-cell memory formation after mild COVID-19. TCRdb reprocessed the 5' RACE reads via MiXCR and lists one record per CDR3 protein. The data show over 120,000 distinct CDR3 sequences, under 7% seen once. Input material: PBMCs or a T cell subset sorted from them (not recorded which). The source of these receptors is an adult woman who had mild COVID-19 (a few samples of this study predate the infection). Cell type and time point are not known.

This clonotype occurred many times. The chain combines TRBV29-1 with TRBJ2-1; D unresolved. Germline V gene data show CDR1 as SQVTM and CDR2 as ANQGSEA. The germline V and J ends were trimmed by 4 bases and 0 bases, with 10 bases remaining between them. The CDR3 consists of 14 residues. The CDR3 nucleotides are TGCAGCGTTGCCTCTCCTAGCTCCTACAATGAGCAGTTCTTC. It is translated as CSVASPSSYNEQFF.

This clonotype was detected a few times. The V and J genes are TRBV29-1 and TRBJ2-1, with 10 bases aligning to TRBD1. The CDR3 is 12 amino acids. J lost 9 bases, V lost 6 bases, and 5 bases had no gene match. Germline CDR1 SQVTM, CDR2 ANQGSEA. As DNA, the CDR3 is TGCAGCGTCGGACAGGGGGTGGGTGAGCAGTTCTTC. It translates to CSVGQGVGEQFF.

This clonotype came up many times. This chain uses TRBV24-1 with TRBJ2-5; tentative D call: TRBD1 (6 bases). The V end lost 3 bases, the J end lost 5 bases, and 15 bases lay between the germline ends. Germline CDR1 KGHDR, CDR2 SFDVKD. The CDR3 covers 15 residues. The CDR3 sequence is CATSDPLDRTETQYF. The CDR3 nucleotides read TGTGCCACCAGTGATCCCCTAGACAGGACGGAGACCCAGTACTTC.

This clonotype has only a few counts. The chain links TRBV12-3 or TRBV12-4 to TRBJ1-3, with D perhaps TRBD1 (6 bases). The germline V and J ends were trimmed by 2 bases and 4 bases, with 21 bases remaining between them. The length of the CDR3 is 18 residues. The DNA for the CDR3 is TGTGCCAGCAGTTTATCGTCGGTGGGCAGGGGTACAGGAAACACCATATATTTT. This translates into CASSLSSVGRGTGNTIYF.

This clonotype appeared many times. The chain has TRBV4-1 and TRBJ2-5, with D perhaps TRBD2 (5 bases). The CDR3 has 14 residues. The V end lost 5 bases, the J end lost 0 bases, and 10 bases lay between the germline ends. Germline assignment: CDR1 MGHRA and CDR2 YSYEKL. CDR3: CASSWTQYQETQYF. The CDR3 nucleotides read TGCGCCAGCAGCTGGACTCAGTACCAAGAGACCCAGTACTTC.

This clonotype was recorded a few times. The V and J genes are TRBV4-1 and TRBJ1-1; TRBD1 is a possible D gene (5 bases). The CDR3 is 15 amino acids. Germline CDR1 and CDR2: MGHRA and YSYEKL. Trimming cost V 1 base and J 4 bases, with 13 bases left between them. The CDR3 DNA reads TGCGCCAGCAGCCAAGGGGGGGGACCCGGCACTGAAGCTTTCTTT. It specifies CASSQGGGPGTEAFF.

The chain combines TRBV5-1 with TRBJ2-1, with D hard to call. CDR3 length equals 11 residues. The germline gives CDR1 SGHRS, CDR2 YFSETQ. The ends were cut back, 0 bases at V and 13 bases at J, with 8 bases in the middle. CDR3 sequence: CASSLVASQFF. In DNA, the CDR3 is TGCGCCAGCAGCTTGGTGGCAAGCCAGTTCTTC.

This clonotype was picked up a small number of times. J is TRBJ2-1 and V is TRBV5-5; 15 bases match TRBD2. After removal of 5 bases from V and 8 bases from J, the junction contained 5 bases not matched to a gene. The CDR3 loop spans 15 amino acids. CDR1 is SGHKS, CDR2 YYEKEE, per germline (reference sequence). The CDR3 region is CASRGGTSGGYEQFF. DNA of the CDR3: TGTGCCAGCAGGGGAGGGACTAGCGGGGGGTATGAGCAGTTCTTC.

This clonotype was observed at least ten times. J is TRBJ2-5 and V is TRBV5-1, with D maybe TRBD1 (5 bases). The CDR3 loop spans 15 amino acids. V was clipped by 0 bases and J by 5 bases, with 14 bases between them. Germline lookup yields CDR1 SGHRS and CDR2 YFSETQ. The CDR3 region is CASSLEAGYLETQYF. The CDR3, as DNA: TGCGCCAGCAGCTTGGAGGCAGGGTATCTCGAGACCCAGTACTTC.

This chain connects TRBV10-3 to TRBJ1-5; TRBD1 is a possible D gene (5 bases). CDR3 size: 13 residues. CDR1 and CDR2 from the germline V gene are ENHRY and SYGVKD. V lost 5 bases to trimming and J lost 4 bases, with 9 bases between them. The CDR3 is CAISSDRNQPQHF. In DNA form, the CDR3 reads TGTGCCATCAGTTCCGACAGAAATCAGCCCCAGCATTTT.

This clonotype was picked up many times. V is TRBV12-3 or TRBV12-4 and J is TRBJ1-5; a possible D gene is TRBD1 (5 bases). The CDR3 length is 15 residues. Between the trimmed V and J ends, which lost 3 bases and 2 bases, there was a span of 11 bases. The DNA for the CDR3 is TGTGCCAGCAGTTTCAGGGCGACAGGCAATCAGCCCCAGCATTTT. Translated, it gives CASSFRATGNQPQHF.

Only a few counts were recorded for this clonotype. The rearrangement uses TRBV2 and TRBJ2-3; D not resolved. V was trimmed by 1 base and J by 6 bases, leaving 11 bases between them. Looked up from germline, CDR1 is SNHLY and CDR2 is FYNNEI. The length of the CDR3 is 14 residues. CDR3 bases: TGTGCCAGCAGTGAAGTGCCAGGATGGGATACGCAGTATTTT. It specifies CASSEVPGWDTQYF.

This clonotype was picked up many times. This sequence joins TRBV6-5 and TRBJ1-2; possibly TRBD1 for D (6 bases). The ends were cut back, 6 bases at V and 6 bases at J, with 17 bases in the middle. The CDR3 runs 14 residues. Germline V gene data show CDR1 as MNHEY and CDR2 as SVGAGI. CDR3 amino acids: CASRPTAGVNGYTF. CDR3 coding DNA: TGTGCCAGCAGACCCACTGCAGGGGTTAATGGCTACACCTTC.

The gene calls are TRBV5-1 and TRBJ2-1; maybe TRBD2 (7 bases). Trimming stripped 6 bases from V and 0 bases from J, with 10 bases between. This CDR3 comprises 14 residues. Germline-derived CDR1 and CDR2 are SGHRS and YFSETQ. The CDR3, as DNA: TGCGCCAGCACGGGGGGCACCTCCTACAATGAGCAGTTCTTC. Amino acid sequence: CASTGGTSYNEQFF.

This clonotype was seen more than once but under ten times. This chain links TRBV6-1 with TRBJ2-2; TRBD2 matches at 8 bases. This CDR3 has 19 amino acids. Germline V lookup: CDR1 MNHNS, CDR2 SASEGT. J gave up 0 bases and V 0 bases, and 9 bases lay outside the gene matches. This CDR3 is CASSEAGSGLGANTGELFF. CDR3 bases: TGTGCCAGCAGTGAAGCGGGTTCGGGACTAGGGGCGAACACCGGGGAGCTGTTTTTT.